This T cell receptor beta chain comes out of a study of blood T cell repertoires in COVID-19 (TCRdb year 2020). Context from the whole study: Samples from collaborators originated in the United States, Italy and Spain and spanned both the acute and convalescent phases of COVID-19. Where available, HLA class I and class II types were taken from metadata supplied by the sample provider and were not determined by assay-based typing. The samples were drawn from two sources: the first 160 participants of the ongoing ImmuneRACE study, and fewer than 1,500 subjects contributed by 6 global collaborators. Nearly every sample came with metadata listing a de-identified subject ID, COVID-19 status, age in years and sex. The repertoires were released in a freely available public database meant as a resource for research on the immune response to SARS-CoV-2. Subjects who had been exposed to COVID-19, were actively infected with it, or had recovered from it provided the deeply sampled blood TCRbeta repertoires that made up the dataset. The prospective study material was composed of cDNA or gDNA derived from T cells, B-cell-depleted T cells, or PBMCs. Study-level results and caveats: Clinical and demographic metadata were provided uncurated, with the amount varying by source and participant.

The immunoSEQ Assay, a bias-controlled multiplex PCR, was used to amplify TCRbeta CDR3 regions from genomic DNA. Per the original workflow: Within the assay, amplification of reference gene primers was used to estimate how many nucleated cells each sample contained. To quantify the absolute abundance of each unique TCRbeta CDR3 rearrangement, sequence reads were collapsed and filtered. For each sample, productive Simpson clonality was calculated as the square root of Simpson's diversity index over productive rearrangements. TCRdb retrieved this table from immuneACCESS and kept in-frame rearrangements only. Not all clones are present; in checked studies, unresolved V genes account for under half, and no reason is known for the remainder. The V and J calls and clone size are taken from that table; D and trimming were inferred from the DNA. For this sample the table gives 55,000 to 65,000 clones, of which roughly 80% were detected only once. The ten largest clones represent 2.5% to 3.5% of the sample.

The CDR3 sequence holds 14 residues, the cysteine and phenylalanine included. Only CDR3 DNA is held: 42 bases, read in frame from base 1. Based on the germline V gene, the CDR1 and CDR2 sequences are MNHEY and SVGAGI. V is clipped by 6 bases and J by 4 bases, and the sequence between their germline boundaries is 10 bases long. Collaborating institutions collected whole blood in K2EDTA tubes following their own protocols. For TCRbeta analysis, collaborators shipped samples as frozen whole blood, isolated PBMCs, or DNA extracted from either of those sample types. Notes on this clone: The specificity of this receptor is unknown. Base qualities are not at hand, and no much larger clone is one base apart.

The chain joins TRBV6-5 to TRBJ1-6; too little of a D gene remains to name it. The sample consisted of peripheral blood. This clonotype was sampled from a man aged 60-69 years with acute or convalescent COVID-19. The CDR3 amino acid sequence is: CASRQAIYNSPLHF. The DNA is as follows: TGTGCCAGCAGACAAGCGATATATAATTCACCCCTCCACTTT.